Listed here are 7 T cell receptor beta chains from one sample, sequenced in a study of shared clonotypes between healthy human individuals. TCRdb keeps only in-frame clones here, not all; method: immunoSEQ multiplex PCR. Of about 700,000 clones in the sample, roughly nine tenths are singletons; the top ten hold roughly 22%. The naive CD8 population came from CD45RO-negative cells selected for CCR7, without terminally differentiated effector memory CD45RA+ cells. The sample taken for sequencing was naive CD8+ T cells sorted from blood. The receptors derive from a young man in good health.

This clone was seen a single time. For the CDR3, the DNA is TGCGCCAGCAGCCCCATCGACGACAGGGCCAATCAGCCCCAGCATTTT. It codes for CASSPIDDRANQPQHF. V usage is TRBV5-1 and J usage is TRBJ1-5; 7 bases are a match to TRBD1. J was trimmed by 3 bases and V by 4 bases; bases with no gene match: 10. The germline V gene has CDR1 SGHRS and CDR2 YFSETQ. The CDR3 sequence is 16 residues long.

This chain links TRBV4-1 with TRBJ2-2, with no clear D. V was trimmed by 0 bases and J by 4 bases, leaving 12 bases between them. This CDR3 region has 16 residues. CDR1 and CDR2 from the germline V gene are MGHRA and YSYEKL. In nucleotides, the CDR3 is TGCGCCAGCAGCCAAGATCGGGCTTCCGGCACCGGGGAGCTGTTTTTT. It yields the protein CASSQDRASGTGELFF.

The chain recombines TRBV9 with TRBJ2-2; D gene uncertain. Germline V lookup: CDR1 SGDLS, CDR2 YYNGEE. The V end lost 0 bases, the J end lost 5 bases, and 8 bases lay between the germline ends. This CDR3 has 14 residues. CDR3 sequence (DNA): TGTGCCAGCAGCGTAGTTAAGGGTACCGGGGAGCTGTTTTTT. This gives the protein CASSVVKGTGELFF.

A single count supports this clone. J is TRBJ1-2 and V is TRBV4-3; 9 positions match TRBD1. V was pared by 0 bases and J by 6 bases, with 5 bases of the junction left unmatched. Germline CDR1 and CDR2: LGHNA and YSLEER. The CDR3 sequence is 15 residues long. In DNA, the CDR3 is TGCGCCAGCAGCCAAGAGGGACAGGGCTTAAATGGCTACACCTTC. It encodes CASSQEGQGLNGYTF.

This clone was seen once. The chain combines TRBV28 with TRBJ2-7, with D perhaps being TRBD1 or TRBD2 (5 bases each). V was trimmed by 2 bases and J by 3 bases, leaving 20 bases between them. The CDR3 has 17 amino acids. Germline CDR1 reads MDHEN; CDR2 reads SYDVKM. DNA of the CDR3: TGTGCCAGCAGTTTAAGTTTAGCCGTCGGGACCAGCTACGAGCAGTACTTC. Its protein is CASSLSLAVGTSYEQYF.

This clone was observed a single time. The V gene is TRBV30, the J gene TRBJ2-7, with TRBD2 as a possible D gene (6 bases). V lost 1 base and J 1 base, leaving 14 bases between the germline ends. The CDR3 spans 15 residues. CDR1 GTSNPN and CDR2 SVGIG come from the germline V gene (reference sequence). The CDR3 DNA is TGTGCCTGGAGTGAGGCCCATGGGACTTCCTACGAGCAGTACTTC. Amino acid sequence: CAWSEAHGTSYEQYF.

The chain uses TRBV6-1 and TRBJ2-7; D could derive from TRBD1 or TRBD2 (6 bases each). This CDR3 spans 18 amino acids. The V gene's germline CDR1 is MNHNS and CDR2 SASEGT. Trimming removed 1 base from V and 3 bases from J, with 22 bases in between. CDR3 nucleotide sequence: TGTGCCAGCAGTGAAGGACGGGGGCTTTCAGTCCCTTACTACGAGCAGTACTTC. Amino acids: CASSEGRGLSVPYYEQYF.